The sample holds a few counts of the clone carrying this TCR beta chain. This entry is derived from a study of blood T cell repertoires in COVID-19. Per the study methods: Amplified reference gene primers provided the basis for estimating nucleated cell counts. Clones were sequenced by immunoSEQ multiplex PCR, and TCRdb holds only the in-frame ones, with some missing. V, J and clone size derive from that table, while D and trimming were established from the DNA sequence. The table shows about 300,000 clones, with nearly 90% occurring only once. Germline V lookup: CDR1 ENHRY, CDR2 SYGVKD. The ends were cut back, 2 bases at V and 7 bases at J, with 8 bases in the middle. This CDR3 spans 12 amino acids. Enrolled during active infection, Seattle patients were then followed longitudinally.

The sequencing input was peripheral blood. The V and J genes are TRBV10-3 and TRBJ1-1; D is unclear. The source is a woman aged 25-40 years with COVID-19, enrolled during active disease. In DNA form, the CDR3 reads TGTGCCATCAGTGAGGGGGAGGGTGAAGCTTTCTTT. This gives the protein CAISEGEGEAFF.